This T cell receptor beta chain is from a study of beta chain features in type 1 diabetes. In germline, CDR1 is MNHNY, CDR2 SVGAGI (reference sequence). Trimming pared 6 bases from V and 0 bases from J, leaving 15 bases between. This CDR3 comprises 16 residues. The study reverse transcribed the entire isolated RNA, so it sequenced expressed TCRB transcripts. Data came from immunoSEQ multiplex PCR; TCRdb stores just in-frame clones and leaves some out. The table includes over 700,000 clones, 15% to 20% detected once. The TCR originated in a woman aged 18-35 years in good health. The J gene is TRBJ1-3, the V gene TRBV6-6; D gene unclear. Material for sequencing was naive CD4+ T cells from blood. This chain's CDR3 is CASSSDGDYSGNTIYF. CDR3 DNA: TGTGCCAGCAGCTCGGACGGCGACTACTCTGGAAACACCATATATTTT.